Listed below are T cell receptor beta chains from one sample, sequenced in a study of CD8+CD57+ T cells in acquired aplastic anemia. Using its own MiXCR run on the reads, TCRdb lists one record per CDR3 protein. The table records about 58,000 distinct CDR3 sequences, approximately 52% of them present only once. Sequenced sample: sorted CD4+, CD8+, or CD8+CD57+ T cells (not recorded which) from PBMCs. The receptor source for this set is a human donor with aplastic anemia. CDR3s leave out the opening cysteine and the closing phenylalanine or tryptophan. Each record gives: V gene, J gene, CDR3 protein.

TRBV6-2/TRBV6-3	TRBJ2-6	AISYSIKGGGTSGANVLT
TRBV24-1	TRBJ1-6	ATSDPRVSSYNSPLH
TRBV20-1	TRBJ1-1	SARGEVNTEAF
TRBV6-1	TRBJ1-3	ASSPTGGSGNTIY
TRBV19	TRBJ2-3	ASRVAGVSTDTQY
TRBV19	TRBJ1-1	ASSTEGQGWAEAF
TRBV15	TRBJ1-6	ATSRDPGTGEIQNSPLH
TRBV27	TRBJ1-1	ASSPAEGSPEAF
TRBV25-1	TRBJ1-1	ASSELRGRDTEAF
TRBV2	TRBJ2-2	AKSSGRTGELF
TRBV19	TRBJ2-2	ASSIQPPGELF
TRBV5-1	TRBJ1-5	ASSQEGSNQPQH
TRBV7-9	TRBJ2-5	ASSLARTWRETQY